This entry lists 3 T cell receptor beta chains sequenced from one sample in a study of Ad26.COV2.S vaccination and SARS-CoV-2 variants. The treatment: about 20 received Ad26.COV2.S at low or high dose, single or two shots; about five received placebo; per-sample allocation not given. On day 63 after the first injection, vaccine and placebo recipients gave samples. TCRdb's table, derived via immunoSEQ multiplex PCR, lists solely in-frame clones and lacks some. The sample has approximately 300,000 clones; 85% are singletons. The material sequenced was peripheral blood, taken in a trial of Ad26.COV2.S vaccine versus placebo. The receptor set was obtained from a person aged 18 to 59 who received the Ad26.COV2.S COVID-19 vaccine or a placebo.

The rearrangement joins TRBV3-1 (or the pseudogene TRBV3-2) to TRBJ1-2; D call uncertain. Germline CDR1 is LGHDT and CDR2 is YNNKEL (reference sequence). Trimming stripped 3 bases from V and 4 bases from J, with 9 bases between. The CDR3 has 13 residues. CDR3 coding DNA: TGTGCCAGCAGCCAGGCAGGCTTCTATGGCTACACCTTC. Amino acid sequence: CASSQAGFYGYTF.

The chain links TRBV7-3 to TRBJ2-3; D gene ambiguous. CDR1 and CDR2 from the germline V gene are SGHTA and FQGTGA. CDR3 size: 15 residues. V was pared by 3 bases and J by 5 bases, with 15 bases between. CDR3 amino acids: CASSFSHRAEDTQYF. The CDR3 DNA reads TGTGCCAGCAGCTTTTCCCATCGGGCGGAAGATACGCAGTATTTT.

The gene calls are TRBV9 and TRBJ1-2, with 8 bases lining up with TRBD1. Losses at the gene ends were 3 bases for V and 7 bases for J; bases not matched to a gene: 11. This CDR3 contains 15 residues. CDR1 and CDR2 from the germline V gene are SGDLS and YYNGEE. The CDR3 DNA reads as TGTGCCAGCAGCGCCCGACCGGACAGGGTTGGTGGCTACACCTTC. Protein product: CASSARPDRVGGYTF.